This TCR beta chain was observed in a study of Ad26.COV2.S vaccination and SARS-CoV-2 variants. Study-wide context: Ad26.COV2.S, an intramuscular injection, was given once or twice 56 days apart. General study results and limits: Spike-specific CD8+ and CD4+ T cell responses reportedly showed substantial breadth after vaccination.

Some clones are missing from TCRdb's copy, which holds only in-frame ones; the method was immunoSEQ multiplex PCR. The sample has about 440,000 clones, roughly 88% seen once; the top ten hold around 4.2%. Treatment noted: roughly 20 received Ad26.COV2.S at low or high dose, single or two shots; about 5 received placebo; per-sample allocation not given. The study sampled participants on day 63 after the first vaccine or placebo injection. The V end was cut by 5 bases, the J end by 15 bases, with 8 bases between. The germline V gene encodes CDR1 SNHLY and CDR2 FYNNEI. The CDR3 contains 10 residues. About this clone: No antigen is known for it.

This TCR derives from a person between 18 and 59 years old who received the Ad26.COV2.S COVID-19 vaccine or a placebo. This chain joins TRBV2 and TRBJ1-6; D is unclear. The sequencing used peripheral blood, collected in a trial of Ad26.COV2.S vaccine versus placebo. DNA of the CDR3: TGTGCCAGCAGTTATCGAAACCTCCACTTT. The encoded protein is CASSYRNLHF.